This T cell receptor beta chain was sequenced in a study of OX40 agonist ivuxolimab in advanced cancers. As concerns this clone: Its antigen is as yet unknown.

Study-level results: Within 6 weeks, CD4+ and CD8+ blood T cells expanded clonally at 0.1 to 3.0 mg/kg. In general, CD8+ T cells held more expanded clones than CD4+ did, on average.

TCRdb's copy holds only in-frame clones and misses some; the assay was immunoSEQ multiplex PCR. This sample has around 50,000 clones, with less than 85% found just once. The starting material was CD4+ or CD8+ T cells sorted from blood, obtained in a trial of the OX40 agonist ivuxolimab. This receptor was taken from an adult with an advanced solid tumor such as melanoma, head and neck, liver or kidney cancer.

CDR3 nucleotide sequence: TGTGCCTGGGTGGGGACGGTCTCGGTCCCTGAAGCTTTCTTT. Residues: CAWVGTVSVPEAFF. The rearrangement uses TRBV30 and TRBJ1-1, with a tentative D call TRBD1 (5 bases). The germline CDR1 and CDR2 sequences are GTSNPN and SVGIG (reference sequence). The CDR3 sequence is 14 residues long. Deletions cut 5 bases from V and 6 bases from J, with 19 bases between.